Listed here is a single T cell receptor beta chain. The data were obtained in a study of OX40 agonist ivuxolimab in advanced cancers. TCRdb's table, derived via immunoSEQ multiplex PCR, lists solely in-frame clones and lacks some. The sample contains some 46,000 clones, roughly 80% of which appear only once. The germline V and J ends were trimmed by 6 bases and 2 bases, with 14 bases remaining between them. In germline, CDR1 is LNHDA, CDR2 SQIVND (reference sequence). The CDR3 has 15 amino acids. The J gene is TRBJ2-1, the V gene TRBV19; perhaps TRBD1 as D (6 bases). The receptor was isolated from an adult with an advanced solid tumor such as melanoma, head and neck, liver or kidney cancer. The sample in question was CD4+ or CD8+ T cells sorted from blood, obtained in a trial of the OX40 agonist ivuxolimab. CDR3 DNA sequence: TGTGCCAGTAGCATCGGGACACCTACCTACAATGAGCAGTTCTTC. It codes for CASSIGTPTYNEQFF.